Shown below are 14 T cell receptor beta chains from a single sample sequenced in a study of cytomegalovirus exposure and HLA in healthy donors. With 60 Vbeta and 13 Jbeta primers, the PCR was carried out. The protocol was immunoSEQ multiplex PCR, while the TCRdb copy is restricted to in-frame clones and leaves out a portion. The sample lists approximately 130,000 clones, roughly 69% occurring once. Sequenced: PBMCs. All receptors come from a human donor in good health.

V is TRBV13 and J is TRBJ1-5; D is unclear. The CDR3 totals 13 residues. Germline-derived CDR1 and CDR2 are PRHDT and FYEKMQ (reference sequence). With 3 bases removed from V and 9 bases from J, the gap between germline ends came to 12 bases. The CDR3 is CASSLTEGGPQHF. The CDR3, as DNA: TGTGCCAGCAGCTTGACTGAGGGTGGGCCCCAGCATTTT.

This clone appeared a few times. The chain employs TRBV11-2 and TRBJ2-5, with D perhaps TRBD2 (7 bases). The germline gives CDR1 SGHAT, CDR2 FQNNGV. The V gene lost 1 base and the J gene lost 7 bases, with 19 bases spanning the gap. The CDR3 runs 16 residues. The CDR3 DNA sequence: TGTGCCAGCAGCTTAGTTCTACAGGGAGGACTAGGGACCCAGTACTTC. Translating it yields CASSLVLQGGLGTQYF. Full variable domain (rest looked up from reference TRBV11-2 and TRBJ2-5): EAGVAQSPRYKIIEKRQSVAFWCNPISGHATLYWYQQILGQGPKLLIQFQNNGVVDDSQLPKDRFSAERLKGVDSTLKIQPAKLEDSAVYLCASSLVLQGGLGTQYFGPGTRLLVL.

The rearrangement joins TRBV2 to TRBJ1-2, with 9 nucleotides matching TRBD1. The germline V gene has CDR1 SNHLY and CDR2 FYNNEI. The CDR3 is 16 residues long. V lost 5 bases to trimming and J lost 3 bases; unmatched junction nucleotides: 10. The CDR3, as DNA: TGTGCCAGCAGTCCGGGACAGGGCTCAGACCACTATGGCTACACCTTC. Translation: CASSPGQGSDHYGYTF.

The rearrangement uses TRBV20-1 and TRBJ1-1; 8 bases are a match to TRBD1. The V segment lost 5 bases and the J segment 10 bases; nucleotides outside the gene matches: 3. CDR3 length: 10 residues. Germline CDR1 and CDR2: DFQATT and SNEGSKA (reference sequence). CDR3 DNA: TGCAGTGCTCGCGGGACAGGAGCTTTCTTT. Translated: CSARGTGAFF.

The chain combines TRBV6-1 with TRBJ1-3, with D perhaps matching TRBD1 (6 bases). The CDR3 covers 14 residues. V lost 4 bases and J 6 bases, leaving 13 bases between the germline ends. Germline V gene data show CDR1 as MNHNS and CDR2 as SASEGT. CDR3 DNA: TGTGCCAGCAGTGCGGTAGGGGGAACAAACACCATATATTTT. Amino acid sequence: CASSAVGGTNTIYF.

This rearrangement joins TRBV5-1 to TRBJ2-7; D remains unclear. Germline V CDR1 and CDR2: SGHRS, YFSETQ. This CDR3 has 13 amino acids. Trimming stripped 0 bases from V and 2 bases from J, with 6 bases between. CDR3 amino acids: CASSLAQTYEQYF. The DNA for the CDR3 is TGCGCCAGCAGCTTGGCCCAGACCTACGAGCAGTACTTC.

The genes are TRBV30 and TRBJ2-7; the match to TRBD1 covers 8 bases. Germline lookup yields CDR1 GTSNPN and CDR2 SVGIG (reference sequence). CDR3 length equals 15 residues. V was clipped by 1 base and J by 0 bases; unmatched bases: 5. CDR3 sequence: CAWSGGQESSYEQYF. The CDR3 DNA reads as TGTGCCTGGAGTGGGGGACAGGAGAGCTCCTACGAGCAGTACTTC.

The sample holds a few counts of this clone. At the DNA level, this CDR3 is encoded by other sequences in the same sample as well. The CDR3, as DNA: TGTGCCTGGAGTGCCTTTGTAGGGGGGGCGAGCAATCAGCCCCAGCATTTT. As protein: CAWSAFVGGASNQPQHF. The chain joins TRBV30 to TRBJ1-5, with D maybe TRBD1 (6 bases). CDR1 GTSNPN and CDR2 SVGIG come from the germline V gene (reference sequence). Trimming cost V 1 base and J 1 base, with 17 bases left between them. The CDR3 runs 17 residues.

CDR3 sequence reads: CSASQGARNQPQHF. The CDR3 coding sequence is TGCAGCGCGTCACAGGGGGCGCGGAATCAGCCCCAGCATTTT. V usage is TRBV29-1 and J usage is TRBJ1-5, with 9 bases lining up with TRBD1. The CDR3 is 14 residues long. The junction had 8 bases not matched to a gene; V was cut back by 7 bases and J by 4 bases. Germline CDR1 is SQVTM and CDR2 is ANQGSEA. Filled out from reference TRBV29-1 and TRBJ1-5, the complete variable domain reads SAVISQKPSRDICQRGTSLTIQCQVDSQVTMMFWYRQQPGQSLTLIATANQGSEATYESGFVIDKFPISRPNLTFSTLTVSNMSPEDSSIYLCSASQGARNQPQHFGDGTRLSIL.

The J gene is TRBJ2-5, the V gene TRBV2; 9 nucleotides match TRBD1. V gave up 5 bases and J gave up 5 bases; unmatched junction bases: 6. The CDR3 extends over 14 amino acids. The germline V gene has CDR1 SNHLY and CDR2 FYNNEI. The CDR3 spells CASSLGTGLETQYF. CDR3 nucleotides: TGTGCCAGCAGTCTGGGGACAGGGCTGGAGACCCAGTACTTC.

The chain employs TRBV5-1 and TRBJ2-7; D unresolved. V dropped 2 bases and J dropped 1 base, with 7 bases sitting between them. CDR1 is SGHRS, CDR2 YFSETQ, per germline. The CDR3 covers 13 residues. For the CDR3, the DNA is TGCGCCAGCAGCTTCCCCGGGTCCTACGAGCAGTACTTC. Its translation is CASSFPGSYEQYF.

The chain has TRBV4-3 and TRBJ2-7; D remains ambiguous. Germline V lookup: CDR1 LGHNA, CDR2 YSLEER. This CDR3 region has 15 residues. Trimming removed 4 bases at V and 0 bases at J, with 13 bases between. The CDR3, as DNA: TGCGCCAGCAGCCCCGGTCGGTCCCCCTCCTACGAGCAGTACTTC. This codes for CASSPGRSPSYEQYF.

The chain joins TRBV30 to TRBJ2-5, with 8 bases lining up with TRBD1. The CDR3 is 14 residues long. Germline V gene lookup returns CDR1 GTSNPN and CDR2 SVGIG (reference sequence). With V trimmed by 2 bases and J by 11 bases, 13 bases remained unmatched. The CDR3 loop is CAWSTLQGVGEQYF. CDR3 DNA sequence: TGTGCCTGGAGTACTTTACAGGGGGTGGGGGAGCAGTACTTC.

Concerning this clone itself: Compared with germline, one end of the junction differs, possibly owing to a read error. V usage is TRBV7-9 and J usage is TRBJ1-5, with 7 bases identical to TRBD1. Germline V CDR1 and CDR2: SEHNR, FQNEAQ (reference sequence). The CDR3 has 12 amino acids. The CDR3 spells CSSSFGGTVLHF. As DNA, the CDR3 is TGTTCCAGCAGCTTTGGGGGGACAGTATTGCATTTT.